This TCR beta chain stems from a study of Ad26.COV2.S vaccination and SARS-CoV-2 variants. Study information: The vaccine Ad26.COV2.S was put into the muscle once, or twice with 56 days between.

Treatment denoted: roughly 19 received Ad26.COV2.S at low or high dose, single or two shots; roughly five received placebo; per-sample allocation not given. At day 63 after the first vaccine or placebo injection, samples were drawn. It was an adult aged 18-55 years in Boston who was the donor. SARS-CoV-2 spike from the Wuhan strain was encoded by the vaccine, an Ad26 vector. Generated by immunoSEQ multiplex PCR, the TCRdb table keeps only in-frame clones and is missing some. Here the sample spans over 450,000 clones, approximately 90% being singletons. Trimming left V 9 bases short and J 6 bases short, with 26 bases between. Germline CDR1 LNHDA, CDR2 SQIVND (reference sequence). This CDR3 spans 17 amino acids.

The material was peripheral blood, obtained in a trial of Ad26.COV2.S vaccine versus placebo. V usage is TRBV19 and J usage is TRBJ2-2, with a tentative D call TRBD2 (6 bases). The sequence was obtained from a person aged 18 to 65 who received the Ad26.COV2.S COVID-19 vaccine or a placebo. CDR3 residues: CASKAMRGSIGAGELFF. The CDR3 DNA sequence: TGTGCCAGCAAAGCTATGCGGGGCTCGATCGGAGCCGGGGAGCTGTTTTTT.